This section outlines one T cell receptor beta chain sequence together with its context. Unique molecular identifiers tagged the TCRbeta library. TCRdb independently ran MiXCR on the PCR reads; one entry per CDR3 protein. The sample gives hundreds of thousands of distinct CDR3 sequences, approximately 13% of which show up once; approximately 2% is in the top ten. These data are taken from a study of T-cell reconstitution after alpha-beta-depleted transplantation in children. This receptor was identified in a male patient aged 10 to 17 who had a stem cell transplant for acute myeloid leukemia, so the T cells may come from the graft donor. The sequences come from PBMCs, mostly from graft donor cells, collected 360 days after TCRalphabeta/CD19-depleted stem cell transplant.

In nucleotides, the CDR3 is TGTGCCAGCAGCTCTGGACTAGCGGGAGCTACGCAGTATTTT. Its protein product is CASSSGLAGATQYF. The chain recombines TRBV7-2 with TRBJ2-3; TRBD2 matches at 13 bases. This CDR3 has 14 residues. The junction had 3 bases not matched to a gene; V was cut back by 4 bases and J by 8 bases. From germline, CDR1 is SGHTA and CDR2 FQGNSA.